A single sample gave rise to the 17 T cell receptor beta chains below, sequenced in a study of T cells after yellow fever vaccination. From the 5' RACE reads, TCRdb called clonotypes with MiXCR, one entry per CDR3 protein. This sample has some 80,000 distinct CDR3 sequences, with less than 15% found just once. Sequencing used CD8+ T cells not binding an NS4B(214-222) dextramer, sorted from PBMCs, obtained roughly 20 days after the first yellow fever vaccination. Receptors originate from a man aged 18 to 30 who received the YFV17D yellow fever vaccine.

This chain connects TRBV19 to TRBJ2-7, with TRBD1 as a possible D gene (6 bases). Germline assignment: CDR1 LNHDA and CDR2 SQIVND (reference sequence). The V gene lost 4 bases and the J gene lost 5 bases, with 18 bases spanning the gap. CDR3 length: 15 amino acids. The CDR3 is CASSTRQAPGHEQYF. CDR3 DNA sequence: TGTGCCAGTAGTACGCGACAGGCTCCCGGGCACGAGCAGTACTTC.

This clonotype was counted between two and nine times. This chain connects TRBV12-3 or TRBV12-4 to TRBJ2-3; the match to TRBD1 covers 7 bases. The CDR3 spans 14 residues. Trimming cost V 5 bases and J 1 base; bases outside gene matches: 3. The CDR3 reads CASSQGGRTDTQYF. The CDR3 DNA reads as TGTGCCAGCAGTCAAGGGGGCCGCACAGATACGCAGTATTTT.

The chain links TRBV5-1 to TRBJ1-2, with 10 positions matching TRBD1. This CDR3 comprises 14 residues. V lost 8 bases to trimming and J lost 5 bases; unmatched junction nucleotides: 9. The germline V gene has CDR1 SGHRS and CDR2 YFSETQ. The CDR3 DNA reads TGCGCCAGTGGACAGGGGGGACAACTGTATGGCTACACCTTC. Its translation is CASGQGGQLYGYTF. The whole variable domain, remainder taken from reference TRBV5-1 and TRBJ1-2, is KAGVTQTPRYLIKTRGQQVTLSCSPISGHRSVSWYQQTPGQGLQFLFEYFSETQRNKGNFPGRFSGRQFSNSRSEMNVSTLELGDSALYLCASGQGGQLYGYTFGSGTRLTVV.

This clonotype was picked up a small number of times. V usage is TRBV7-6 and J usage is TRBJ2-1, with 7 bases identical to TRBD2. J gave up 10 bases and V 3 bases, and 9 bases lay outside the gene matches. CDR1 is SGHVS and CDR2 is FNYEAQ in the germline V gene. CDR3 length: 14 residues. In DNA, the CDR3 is TGTGCCAGCAGCTTTCTTAGCGGGTCGGGCGAGCAGTTCTTC. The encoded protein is CASSFLSGSGEQFF. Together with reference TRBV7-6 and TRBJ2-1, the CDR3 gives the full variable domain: GAGVSQSPRYKVTKRGQDVALRCDPISGHVSLYWYRQALGQGPEFLTYFNYEAQQDKSGLPNDRFSAERPEGSISTLTIQRTEQRDSAMYRCASSFLSGSGEQFFGPGTRLTVL.

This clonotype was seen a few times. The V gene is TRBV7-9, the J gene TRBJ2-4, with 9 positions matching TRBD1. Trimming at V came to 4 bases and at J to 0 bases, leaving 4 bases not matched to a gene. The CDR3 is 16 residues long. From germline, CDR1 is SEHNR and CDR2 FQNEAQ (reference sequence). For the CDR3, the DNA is TGTGCCAGCAGCTCGACAGGGGGAGAAGCCAAAAACATTCAGTACTTC. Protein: CASSSTGGEAKNIQYF. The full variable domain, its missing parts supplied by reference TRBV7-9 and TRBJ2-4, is DTGVSQNPRHKITKRGQNVTFRCDPISEHNRLYWYRQTLGQGPEFLTYFQNEAQLEKSRLLSDRFSAERPKGSFSTLEIQRTEQGDSAMYLCASSSTGGEAKNIQYFGAGTRLSVL.

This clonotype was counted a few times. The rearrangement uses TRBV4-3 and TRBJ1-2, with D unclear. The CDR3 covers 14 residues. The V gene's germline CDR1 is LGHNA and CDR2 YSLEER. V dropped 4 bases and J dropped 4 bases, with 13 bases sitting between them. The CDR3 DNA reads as TGCGCCAGCAGCCCCCCGGCAAGCGGCTATGGCTACACCTTC. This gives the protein CASSPPASGYGYTF.

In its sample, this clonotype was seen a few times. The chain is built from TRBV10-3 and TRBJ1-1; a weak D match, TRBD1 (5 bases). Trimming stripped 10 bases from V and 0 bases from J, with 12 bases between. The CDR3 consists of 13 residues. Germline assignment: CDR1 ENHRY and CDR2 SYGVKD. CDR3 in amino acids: CATAGEMNTEAFF. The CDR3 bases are TGTGCCACCGCGGGGGAAATGAACACTGAAGCTTTCTTT.

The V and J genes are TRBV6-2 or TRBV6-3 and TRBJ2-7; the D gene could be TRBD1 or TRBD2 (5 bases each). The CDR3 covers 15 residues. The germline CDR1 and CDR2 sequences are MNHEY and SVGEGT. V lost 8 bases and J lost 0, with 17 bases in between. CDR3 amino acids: CASGGLRSNSYEQYV. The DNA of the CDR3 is TGTGCCAGCGGGGGTTTGCGATCCAACTCCTACGAGCAGTACGTC.

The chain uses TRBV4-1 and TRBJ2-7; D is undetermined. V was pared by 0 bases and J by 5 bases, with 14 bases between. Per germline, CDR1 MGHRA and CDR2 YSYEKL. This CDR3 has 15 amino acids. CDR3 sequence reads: CASSQDLPSPDEQYF. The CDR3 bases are TGCGCCAGCAGCCAAGATCTGCCCAGTCCCGACGAGCAGTACTTC.

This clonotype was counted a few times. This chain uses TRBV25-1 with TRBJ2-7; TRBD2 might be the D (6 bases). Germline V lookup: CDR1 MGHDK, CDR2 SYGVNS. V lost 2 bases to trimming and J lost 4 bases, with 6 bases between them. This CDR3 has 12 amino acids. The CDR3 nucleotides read TGTGCCAGCAGTGAAGGGGGGTACGAGCAGTACTTC. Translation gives CASSEGGYEQYF.

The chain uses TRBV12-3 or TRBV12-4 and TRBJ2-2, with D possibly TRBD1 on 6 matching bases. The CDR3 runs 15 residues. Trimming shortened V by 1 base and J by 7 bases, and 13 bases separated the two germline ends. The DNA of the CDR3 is TGTGCCAGCAGTTTAGACAGGGTATCGAACGGGGAGCTGTTTTTT. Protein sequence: CASSLDRVSNGELFF.

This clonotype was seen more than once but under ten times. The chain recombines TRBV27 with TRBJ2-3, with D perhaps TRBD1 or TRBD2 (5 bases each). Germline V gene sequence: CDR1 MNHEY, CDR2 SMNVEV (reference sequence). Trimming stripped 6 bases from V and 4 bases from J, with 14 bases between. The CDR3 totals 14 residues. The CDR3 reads CASSLVRGPDTQYF. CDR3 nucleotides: TGTGCCAGCAGCTTAGTGAGGGGTCCAGATACGCAGTATTTT.

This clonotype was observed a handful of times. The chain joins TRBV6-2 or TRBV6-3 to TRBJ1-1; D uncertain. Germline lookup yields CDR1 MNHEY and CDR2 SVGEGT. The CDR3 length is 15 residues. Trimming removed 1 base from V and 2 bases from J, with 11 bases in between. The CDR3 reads CASSYYVPGNTEAFF. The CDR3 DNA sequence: TGTGCCAGCAGTTACTACGTCCCAGGCAACACTGAAGCTTTCTTT.

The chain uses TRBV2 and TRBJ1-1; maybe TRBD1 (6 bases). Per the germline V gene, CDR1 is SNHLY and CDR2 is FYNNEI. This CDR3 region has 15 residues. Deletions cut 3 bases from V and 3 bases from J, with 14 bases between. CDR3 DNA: TGTGCCAGCAGTGATTCCAGGGGTGAGTACACTGAAGCTTTCTTT. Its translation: CASSDSRGEYTEAFF. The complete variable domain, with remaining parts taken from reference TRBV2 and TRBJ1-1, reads EPEVTQTPSHQVTQMGQEVILRCVPISNHLYFYWYRQILGQKVEFLVSFYNNEISEKSEIFDDQFSVERPDGSNFTLKIRSTKLEDSAMYFCASSDSRGEYTEAFFGQGTRLTVV.

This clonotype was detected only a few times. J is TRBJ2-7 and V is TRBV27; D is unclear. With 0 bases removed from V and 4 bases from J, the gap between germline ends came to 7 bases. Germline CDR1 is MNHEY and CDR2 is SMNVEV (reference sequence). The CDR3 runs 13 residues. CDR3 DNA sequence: TGTGCCAGCAGTTTATCGGACCGTTACGAGCAGTACTTC. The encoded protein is CASSLSDRYEQYF.

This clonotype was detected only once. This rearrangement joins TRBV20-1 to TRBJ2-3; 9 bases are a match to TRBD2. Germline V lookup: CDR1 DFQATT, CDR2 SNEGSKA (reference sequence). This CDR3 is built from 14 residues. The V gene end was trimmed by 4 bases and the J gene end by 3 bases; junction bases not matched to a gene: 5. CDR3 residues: CSAKKLAGTDTQYF. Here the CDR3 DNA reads TGCAGTGCTAAGAAGCTAGCGGGAACAGATACGCAGTATTTT.

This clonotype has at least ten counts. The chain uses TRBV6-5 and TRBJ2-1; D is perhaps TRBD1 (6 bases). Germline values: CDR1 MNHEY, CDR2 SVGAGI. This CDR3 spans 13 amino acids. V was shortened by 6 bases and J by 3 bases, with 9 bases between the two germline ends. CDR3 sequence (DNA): TGTGCCAGCAGCACAGGGTACTACAATGAGCAGTTCTTC. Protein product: CASSTGYYNEQFF.